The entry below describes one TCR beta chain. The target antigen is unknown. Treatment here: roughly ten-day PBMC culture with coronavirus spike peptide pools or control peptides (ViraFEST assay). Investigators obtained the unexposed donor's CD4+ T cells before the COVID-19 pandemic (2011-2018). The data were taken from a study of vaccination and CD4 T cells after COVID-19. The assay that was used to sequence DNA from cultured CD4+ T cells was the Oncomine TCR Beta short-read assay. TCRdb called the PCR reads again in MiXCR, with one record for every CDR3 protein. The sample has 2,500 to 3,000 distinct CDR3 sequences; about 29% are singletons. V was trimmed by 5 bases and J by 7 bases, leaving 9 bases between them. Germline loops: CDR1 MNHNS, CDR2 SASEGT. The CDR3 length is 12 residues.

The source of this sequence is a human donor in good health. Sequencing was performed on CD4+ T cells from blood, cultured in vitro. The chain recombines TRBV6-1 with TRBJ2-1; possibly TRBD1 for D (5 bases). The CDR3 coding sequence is TGTGCCAGCAGTCACGACAGTAATGAGCAGTTCTTC. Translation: CASSHDSNEQFF.